A selection of T cell receptor beta chains follows, all from one sample in a study of blood T cell repertoires in COVID-19. Sequenced by immunoSEQ multiplex PCR; TCRdb stores in-frame clones only, minus some. Of roughly 150,000 clones listed, just under 85% are singletons. The sample was peripheral blood. Source of these receptors: a woman older than 75 with COVID-19, enrolled during active disease. CDR3s include the opening cysteine and the closing phenylalanine or tryptophan. D genes are given only for firm matches.

>TRBV19|TRBD2|TRBJ2-3
CASSRLAGTDTQYF
>TRBV18|TRBD1|TRBJ1-2
CASSPGTGGGGYTF
>TRBV2|TRBD1|TRBJ1-5
CASWDRRVRQPQHF
>TRBV7-2|NA|TRBJ1-1
CASSHPRGKRNTEAFF
>TRBV21-1|NA|TRBJ2-7
CASSSPLRVSSYEQYF
>TRBV7-9|NA|TRBJ2-1
CASSLLQRDNEQFF
>TRBV11-2|NA|TRBJ1-1
CASSSQGRGTEAFF
>TRBV30|TRBD2|TRBJ2-7
CAWSVISGSYEQYF
>TRBV2|TRBD2|TRBJ2-2
CASRSGGTSGGGIGELFF
>TRBV11-2|TRBD2|TRBJ2-1
CASSRGLAGGPYYNEQFF
>TRBV7-2|TRBD2|TRBJ2-7
CASSPRGVLAGVPYEQYF
>TRBV5-1|NA|TRBJ2-1
CASSLGRGQFF
>TRBV7-9|NA|TRBJ2-7
CASSVNPREQYF
>TRBV6-4|TRBD1|TRBJ2-1
CASSQGTGTYNEQFF
>TRBV5-5|NA|TRBJ2-1
CASSSAAGNYNEQFF
>TRBV5-5|TRBD2|TRBJ2-7
CASSPTSGIYEQYF
>TRBV5-6|NA|TRBJ2-4
CASGGAGRNIQYF
>TRBV14|NA|TRBJ1-2
CASSQEKTAVSNYGYTF
>TRBV27|TRBD1|TRBJ1-3
CASSSAGTGAGNTIYF
>TRBV24-1|NA|TRBJ2-5
CATSDSRETQYF
>TRBV6-2/TRBV6-3|TRBD2|TRBJ2-3
CASSYSSSSGDFIDTQYF
>TRBV27|TRBD2|TRBJ2-7
CASSLTGGVGEQYF
>TRBV7-2|NA|TRBJ1-3
CASSFNPGSSGNTIYF
>TRBV7-9|NA|TRBJ2-3
CASSRRWVGAYSTDTQYF